Shown below are 32 T cell receptor beta chains from a single sample sequenced in a study of T-cell memory formation after mild COVID-19. TCRdb processed the 5' RACE reads anew with MiXCR; each CDR3 protein has one entry. In the table there are roughly 100,000 distinct CDR3 sequences, about 15% of which are singletons. Sequencing input: PBMCs or a T cell subset sorted from them (not recorded which). These receptors all come from an adult woman who had mild COVID-19 (a few samples of this study predate the infection). Cell type and time point are not known.

The chain carries TRBV30 and TRBJ2-1, with TRBD2 as a possible D gene (5 bases). Trimming took off 2 bases at V and 6 bases at J, with 8 bases between the two ends. From germline, CDR1 is GTSNPN and CDR2 SVGIG (reference sequence). This CDR3 is 12 amino acids long. The CDR3 sequence is CAWSQRGNEQFF. In DNA form, the CDR3 reads TGTGCCTGGAGTCAACGGGGCAATGAGCAGTTCTTC.

In its sample, this clonotype was seen many times. The rearrangement joins TRBV5-1 to TRBJ2-7; D gene uncertain. The CDR3 totals 13 residues. Germline loops: CDR1 SGHRS, CDR2 YFSETQ. With 0 bases removed from V and 2 bases from J, the gap between germline ends came to 6 bases. Here the CDR3 reads CASSLDRTYEQYF. CDR3 DNA sequence: TGCGCCAGCAGCTTGGACAGAACCTACGAGCAGTACTTC.

This clonotype was seen only a few times. The V gene is TRBV12-3 or TRBV12-4, the J gene TRBJ1-5; D not resolved. This CDR3 spans 14 amino acids. Trimming shortened V by 6 bases and J by 0 bases, and 9 bases separated the two germline ends. The CDR3 reads CASSPGGSNQPQHF. CDR3 nucleotide sequence: TGTGCCAGCAGCCCCGGTGGTAGCAATCAGCCCCAGCATTTT.

This clonotype was counted at least ten times. The chain combines TRBV7-3 with TRBJ1-6; D is uncertain. Trimming took 4 bases from V and 9 from J, leaving 19 bases between them. CDR3 size: 16 residues. Germline-derived CDR1 and CDR2 are SGHTA and FQGTGA. The CDR3 sequence: CASSSTHLRAFSPLHF. The DNA for the CDR3 is TGTGCCAGCAGCTCCACTCACCTCCGGGCTTTTTCACCCCTCCACTTT.

The gene calls are TRBV7-8 and TRBJ1-5; D not certain. V lost 9 bases and J 5 bases, leaving 20 bases between the germline ends. The CDR3 contains 15 residues. The germline V gene has CDR1 SGHVS and CDR2 FQNEAQ. CDR3 sequence reads: CARYGRNENHQPQHF. In DNA form, the CDR3 reads TGTGCCAGATATGGCCGTAACGAAAACCATCAGCCCCAGCATTTT.

In DNA form, the CDR3 reads TGTGCCAGCAGTTTACTTAGCGGGAGCTTTGATGAGCAGTTCTTC. Translation gives CASSLLSGSFDEQFF. This rearrangement joins TRBV2 to TRBJ2-1; TRBD2 aligns across 9 bases. Per the germline V gene, CDR1 is SNHLY and CDR2 is FYNNEI. V shed 5 bases, J shed 8 bases, and the junction held 10 bases outside the gene matches. The CDR3 runs 15 residues.

The chain links TRBV4-1 to TRBJ2-7, with a possible D match to TRBD1 (5 bases). The CDR3 has 15 residues. Trimming pared 1 base from V and 1 base from J, leaving 11 bases between. Looked up from germline, CDR1 is MGHRA and CDR2 is YSYEKL. CDR3 protein: CASSQVGAGSYEQYF. The CDR3 DNA follows: TGCGCCAGCAGCCAAGTCGGAGCAGGGTCCTACGAGCAGTACTTC.

J is TRBJ2-3 and V is TRBV5-1; TRBD2 matches 8 bases. Unmatched junction bases numbered 2, after V lost 5 bases and J lost 0 bases. The germline CDR1 and CDR2 sequences are SGHRS and YFSETQ. The CDR3 length is 14 residues. CDR3 nucleotide sequence: TGCGCCAGCAGAGCGGGAGTGAGCACAGATACGCAGTATTTT. Its protein product is CASRAGVSTDTQYF.

The CDR3 sequence: CATSSSANTGELFF. The CDR3 bases are TGTGCCACCAGCTCTAGCGCAAACACCGGGGAGCTGTTTTTT. The chain couples TRBV15 to TRBJ2-2; D might be TRBD2 (6 bases). V lost 5 bases and J 2 bases, leaving 9 bases between the germline ends. Germline V gene lookup returns CDR1 LNHNV and CDR2 YYDKDF (reference sequence). CDR3 size: 14 residues. The full variable domain, in which reference TRBV15 and TRBJ2-2 provide the parts outside the CDR3, is DAMVIQNPRYQVTQFGKPVTLSCSQTLNHNVMYWYQQKSSQAPKLLFHYYDKDFNNEADTPDNFQSRRPNTSFCFLDIRSPGLGDTAMYLCATSSSANTGELFFGEGSRLTVL.

CDR3 loop: CASSPRRGLGVNTEAFF. The DNA of the CDR3 is TGTGCCAGTAGTCCTAGGCGGGGACTGGGAGTGAACACTGAAGCTTTCTTT. The chain combines TRBV19 with TRBJ1-1, with D tentatively TRBD1 (5 bases). V was clipped by 5 bases and J by 0 bases, with 19 bases between them. The V gene's germline CDR1 is LNHDA and CDR2 SQIVND (reference sequence). The CDR3 runs to 17 residues.

This clonotype has just a few counts. The chain recombines TRBV5-1 with TRBJ2-7; 11 bases are shared with TRBD2. The CDR3 contains 14 residues. From germline, CDR1 is SGHRS and CDR2 YFSETQ. Losses at the gene ends were 3 bases for V and 3 bases for J; bases not matched to a gene: 2. The CDR3, as DNA: TGCGCCAGCAGCTCCACTAGCGGGGGCTACGAGCAGTACTTC. It is translated as CASSSTSGGYEQYF.

V is TRBV6-5 and J is TRBJ2-7; TRBD2 agrees at 12 bases. CDR1 is MNHEY, CDR2 SVGAGI, per germline. The CDR3 runs to 17 residues. V was pared by 6 bases and J by 9 bases, with 18 bases of the junction left unmatched. DNA of the CDR3: TGTGCCAGCAGCAAAACGAATCGACTAGCGGGGGACATACGGCAGTACTTC. Translating gives CASSKTNRLAGDIRQYF.

J is TRBJ1-5 and V is TRBV2; 11 bases align to TRBD1. Germline CDR1 reads SNHLY; CDR2 reads FYNNEI. V lost 6 bases and J lost 4; bases outside the gene matches: 2. This CDR3 region has 14 residues. Here the CDR3 reads CASSRDRGNQPQHF. In nucleotides, the CDR3 is TGTGCCAGCAGCCGGGACAGGGGGAATCAGCCCCAGCATTTT.

This chain joins TRBV11-2 and TRBJ2-7; D gene uncertain. This CDR3 has 16 residues. Trimming removed 1 base from V and 3 bases from J, with 16 bases in between. CDR1 is SGHAT, CDR2 FQNNGV, per germline. CDR3 loop: CASSLAGGPDRYEQYF. The DNA of the CDR3 is TGTGCCAGCAGCTTAGCAGGTGGCCCTGACCGCTACGAGCAGTACTTC.

This clonotype was observed a handful of times. The chain has TRBV5-8 and TRBJ2-7; TRBD1 aligns across 9 bases. The CDR3 is 14 amino acids. Germline CDR1 and CDR2: SGHTS and YDEGEE. V gave up 5 bases and J gave up 4 bases; unmatched junction bases: 7. Here the CDR3 reads CASRSGTGSYEQYF. DNA of the CDR3: TGTGCCAGCAGATCCGGGACAGGGTCTTACGAGCAGTACTTC.

There are many counts of this clonotype. The rearrangement joins TRBV5-1 to TRBJ2-3; maybe TRBD2 (5 bases). CDR1 SGHRS and CDR2 YFSETQ come from the germline V gene. V lost 2 bases, J lost 0 bases, and 10 bases lay in between. The CDR3 sequence is 15 residues long. The CDR3 reads CASSLAETSTDTQYF. The CDR3 DNA follows: TGCGCCAGCAGCTTAGCGGAGACTAGCACAGATACGCAGTATTTT.

The chain uses TRBV7-6 and TRBJ2-7, with 10 nucleotides matching TRBD2. Germline values: CDR1 SGHVS, CDR2 FNYEAQ. The CDR3 is 14 residues long. The junction had 6 bases not matched to a gene; V was cut back by 1 base and J by 9 bases. The CDR3 spells CASSLDGTSEVQYF. As DNA, the CDR3 is TGTGCCAGCAGCTTAGATGGGACTAGCGAGGTGCAGTACTTC.

V and J are TRBV7-7 and TRBJ2-5; a possible D gene is TRBD1 (6 bases). The CDR3 loop spans 15 amino acids. Germline V gives CDR1 SSHAT, CDR2 FNYEAQ (reference sequence). The CDR3 reads CSSSPSDSQQETQYF. CDR3 coding DNA: TGTTCTAGCAGCCCGTCGGACAGCCAGCAAGAGACCCAGTACTTC.

V gene TRBV6-7 combines with J gene TRBJ2-2; D remains ambiguous. TRBV6-7 carries the ORF label, with uncertain function. There are 13 residues in the CDR3. V was clipped by 7 bases and J by 6 bases, with 12 bases between them. CDR3 sequence reads: CASIILDPGELFF. In nucleotides, the CDR3 is TGTGCCAGCATCATACTGGACCCCGGGGAGCTGTTTTTT.

The table lists this clonotype with a few counts. The genes are TRBV24-1 and TRBJ2-5, with 8 bases lining up with TRBD2. Losses at the gene ends were 4 bases for V and 4 bases for J; bases not matched to a gene: 7. The CDR3 extends over 15 amino acids. From germline, CDR1 is KGHDR and CDR2 SFDVKD. The CDR3 coding sequence is TGTGCCACCAGTGAACCCGGGACTAGGGGAGAGACCCAGTACTTC. Its translation is CATSEPGTRGETQYF.

This clonotype was detected a few times. An end of the junction differs from the germline gene, which may be a read error. The genes are TRBV7-7 and TRBJ2-7, with D perhaps matching TRBD1 or TRBD2 (6 bases each). Germline V gene lookup returns CDR1 SSHAT and CDR2 FNYEAQ (reference sequence). There are 14 residues in the CDR3. Written as DNA, the CDR3 is TGTGCTAGCAGCAATGCGGGACAATCCTACGAGCAGTACTTC. This translates into CASSNAGQSYEQYF.

The rearrangement uses TRBV14 and TRBJ2-7; 7 nucleotides line up with TRBD1. The junction had 15 bases not matched to a gene; V was cut back by 7 bases and J by 6 bases. CDR3 length: 15 residues. Germline values: CDR1 SGHDN, CDR2 FVKESK. The DNA for the CDR3 is TGTGCCAGCAATCTGCTCCGGGACAGTTCGGGCGAGCAGTACTTC. This codes for CASNLLRDSSGEQYF.

V gene TRBV2 combines with J gene TRBJ2-3; D might be TRBD1 or TRBD2, each matching 5 bases. V dropped 7 bases and J dropped 6 bases, with 11 bases sitting between them. The germline gives CDR1 SNHLY, CDR2 FYNNEI. CDR3 length: 12 amino acids. For the CDR3, the DNA is TGTGCCAGCATGGTTGAGGGGGATACGCAGTATTTT. Amino acids: CASMVEGDTQYF. Looking up the rest from reference TRBV2 and TRBJ2-3 gives the full variable domain: EPEVTQTPSHQVTQMGQEVILRCVPISNHLYFYWYRQILGQKVEFLVSFYNNEISEKSEIFDDQFSVERPDGSNFTLKIRSTKLEDSAMYFCASMVEGDTQYFGPGTRLTVL.

This clonotype was observed a few times. The chain combines TRBV5-5 with TRBJ2-7; D tentatively reads TRBD1 or TRBD2 (5 bases each). The CDR3 consists of 14 residues. The germline V gene has CDR1 SGHKS and CDR2 YYEKEE (reference sequence). The germline V and J ends were trimmed by 4 bases and 7 bases, with 18 bases remaining between them. DNA of the CDR3: TGTGCCAGCAGCCCCTGGGACGGCCTCCGGGAGCAGTACTTC. Its translation: CASSPWDGLREQYF. Full variable domain (rest looked up from reference TRBV5-5 and TRBJ2-7): DAGVTQSPTHLIKTRGQQVTLRCSPISGHKSVSWYQQVLGQGPQFIFQYYEKEERGRGNFPDRFSARQFPNYSSELNVNALLLGDSALYLCASSPWDGLREQYFGPGTRLTVT.

The J gene is TRBJ2-2, the V gene TRBV4-1; D unresolved. The length of the CDR3 is 13 residues. In germline, CDR1 is MGHRA, CDR2 YSYEKL. The V and J ends lost 6 bases and 2 bases respectively, with 7 bases between them. CDR3 bases: TGCGCCAGCAGAGGGTCAAACACCGGGGAGCTGTTTTTT. This sequence encodes CASRGSNTGELFF.

This chain joins TRBV4-1 and TRBJ2-7; TRBD2 might be the D (6 bases). V was pared by 5 bases and J by 3 bases, with 17 bases between. CDR1 and CDR2 from the germline V gene are MGHRA and YSYEKL. The CDR3 spans 15 residues. The DNA for the CDR3 is TGCGCCAGCAGCGAAATAGCGGAGCCCATCTACGAGCAGTACTTC. Amino acid sequence: CASSEIAEPIYEQYF.

This clonotype appeared a few times. J is TRBJ1-4 and V is TRBV7-9; D unresolved. Germline values: CDR1 SEHNR, CDR2 FQNEAQ (reference sequence). The CDR3 spans 17 residues. Trimming stripped 1 base from V and 7 bases from J, with 19 bases between. CDR3 protein: CASSLVESRVTGEKLFF. The CDR3 bases are TGTGCCAGCAGCTTAGTTGAGTCGAGGGTGACTGGTGAAAAACTGTTTTTT. The full variable domain, in which reference TRBV7-9 and TRBJ1-4 provide the parts outside the CDR3, is DTGVSQNPRHKITKRGQNVTFRCDPISEHNRLYWYRQTLGQGPEFLTYFQNEAQLEKSRLLSDRFSAERPKGSFSTLEIQRTEQGDSAMYLCASSLVESRVTGEKLFFGSGTQLSVL.

The gene calls are TRBV6-5 and TRBJ1-1, with 8 bases matching TRBD1. Germline loops: CDR1 MNHEY, CDR2 SVGAGI. The CDR3 totals 17 residues. Losses at the gene ends were 6 bases for V and 0 bases for J; bases not matched to a gene: 12. The CDR3: CASSQLRQGPVNTEAFF. The CDR3 DNA is TGTGCCAGCAGCCAGCTCAGACAGGGGCCCGTGAACACTGAAGCTTTCTTT.

Here the CDR3 reads CASSFRTGGTEAFF. The CDR3 nucleotides read TGCGCCAGCAGCTTTCGGACAGGGGGCACTGAAGCTTTCTTT. The rearrangement uses TRBV5-1 and TRBJ1-1, with 10 bases lining up with TRBD1. Germline V gene sequence: CDR1 SGHRS, CDR2 YFSETQ. Trimming removed 2 bases from V and 4 bases from J; junction bases left unmatched: 2. This CDR3 has 14 residues.

V gene TRBV7-9 combines with J gene TRBJ2-1; no clear D. This CDR3 has 12 residues. Germline V CDR1 and CDR2: SEHNR, FQNEAQ (reference sequence). V lost 1 base, J lost 8 bases, and 6 bases lay in between. The CDR3 here is CASSLGRDEQFF. The CDR3 DNA reads TGTGCCAGCAGCTTAGGACGCGATGAGCAGTTCTTC. Supplemented by reference TRBV7-9 and TRBJ2-1, the full variable domain reads DTGVSQNPRHKITKRGQNVTFRCDPISEHNRLYWYRQTLGQGPEFLTYFQNEAQLEKSRLLSDRFSAERPKGSFSTLEIQRTEQGDSAMYLCASSLGRDEQFFGPGTRLTVL.

The chain joins TRBV7-9 to TRBJ2-7; 10 bases agree with TRBD1. This CDR3 spans 19 amino acids. CDR1 SEHNR and CDR2 FQNEAQ come from the germline V gene (reference sequence). The trim removed 4 bases at V and 4 bases at J, leaving 19 bases unmatched. The CDR3 DNA follows: TGTGCCAGCAGCTCCTTTTTGGTGACACCGGGACAGGGGCTGTACGAGCAGTACTTC. Residues: CASSSFLVTPGQGLYEQYF.

This rearrangement joins TRBV19 to TRBJ2-7, with 9 bases fitting TRBD2. Germline loops: CDR1 LNHDA, CDR2 SQIVND (reference sequence). The CDR3 is 14 amino acids. The V and J ends lost 3 bases and 4 bases, in that order; junction bases with no gene match: 4. The DNA of the CDR3 is TGTGCCAGTAGTATGTTCGGACTAGCGTACGAGCAGTACTTC. Encoded protein: CASSMFGLAYEQYF.